The present entry profiles one TCR beta chain with its context. Here immunoSEQ multiplex PCR was the method, and the copy in TCRdb shows in-frame clones only, minus some. The table records about 83,000 clones, about 85% of them present only once. The sample belongs to a study of OX40 agonist ivuxolimab in advanced cancers. CDR1 and CDR2 (germline): SGHDT, YYEEEE. The V gene lost 4 bases and the J gene lost 4 bases, with 11 bases spanning the gap. This CDR3 spans 13 amino acids. Material: CD4+ or CD8+ T cells sorted from blood, obtained in a trial of the OX40 agonist ivuxolimab. The sequence derives from an adult with an advanced solid tumor such as melanoma, head and neck, liver or kidney cancer. The chain links TRBV5-6 to TRBJ1-1; no clear D. For the CDR3, the DNA is TGTGCCAGCAGCCGTACTGGGAGCACTGAAGCTTTCTTT. This gives the protein CASSRTGSTEAFF. The full variable domain, with the rest looked up from reference TRBV5-6 and TRBJ1-1, is DAGVTQSPTHLIKTRGQQVTLRCSPKSGHDTVSWYQQALGQGPQFIFQYYEEEERQRGNFPDRFSGHQFPNYSSELNVNALLLGDSALYLCASSRTGSTEAFFGQGTRLTVV.